This record concerns one T cell receptor (beta chain) sequence. Its antigen is unidentified. The CDR3 has 14 residues. The germline V gene has CDR1 SGHRS and CDR2 YFSETQ. V was clipped by 4 bases and J by 5 bases; unmatched bases: 8. The data belong to a study of PD-L1 blockade in urothelial cancer. Study-wide background: Patients had been given 0 to 3 earlier chemotherapy regimens.

The study, taken as a whole, reports: Pretreatment TCR clonality in blood, when below the median, was predictive of better survival.

As for time point: pretreatment peripheral blood. Profiling relied on immunoSEQ multiplex PCR, and the TCRdb table lists in-frame clones only, not all of them. The sample contains tens of thousands of clones, 84% of which appear only once. This sequence originates from a woman in her seventies with urothelial cancer. The specimen comprised PBMCs, sampled around atezolizumab (anti-PD-L1) treatment. The chain is built from TRBV5-1 and TRBJ2-5; 7 bases align to TRBD1. The CDR3 loop is CASSLEQGRETQYF. The CDR3 DNA sequence: TGCGCCAGCAGCCTTGAACAGGGGCGGGAGACCCAGTACTTC.